These T cell receptor beta chains were read from a single sample in a study of T cells after yellow fever vaccination. TCRdb redid the calling of the 5' RACE reads with MiXCR, one entry per CDR3 protein. Here the sample spans some 160,000 distinct CDR3 sequences, approximately 9.7% being singletons. The input for sequencing was CD8+ T cells sorted from PBMCs, taken 45 days after the yellow fever booster vaccination. These receptors were taken from a man younger than 35 who received the YFV17D yellow fever vaccine. The CDR3 runs from the conserved cysteine through the conserved F or W. Fields, in order: CDR3 length, D gene, J gene, clone size, V gene, CDR3 DNA, CDR3 protein. A D gene is named only where the DNA matches it firmly. Where a row states a size, it is once, few, many or the class of an expanded clone; other rows omit it.

>14|.|TRBJ1-1|few|TRBV5-1
TGCGCCAGCAGCTTGAAGCAGGGAGGCGCTGAAGCTTTCTTT
CASSLKQGGAEAFF
>15|TRBD1|TRBJ2-5|.|TRBV6-5
TGTGCCAGCAGTCCTACTACAGGGGCGCGGGAGACCCAGTACTTC
CASSPTTGARETQYF
>12|.|TRBJ1-1|once|TRBV29-1
TGCAGCGTTGGAAAGGGGGGCACTGTAGCTTTCTTT
CSVGKGGTVAFF
>13|.|TRBJ1-1|few|TRBV6-1
TGTGCCAGCAGTGAACTTGCAGGGTTCGAAGCTTTCTTT
CASSELAGFEAFF
>13|TRBD1|TRBJ2-5|many|TRBV4-1
TGCGCCAGCAGCCCTGGACAGGAAGAGACCCAGTACTTC
CASSPGQEETQYF
>15|TRBD2|TRBJ2-2|.|TRBV7-8
TGTGCCAGCAGCTTGAGTGATCGGGGGGTCGGGGAGCTGTTTTTT
CASSLSDRGVGELFF
>18|TRBD2|TRBJ2-5|.|TRBV27
TGTGCCAGCAGTTTATTTGGACTAGCGGTCCCAATGCGGGAGACCCAGTACTTC
CASSLFGLAVPMRETQYF
>14|TRBD1|TRBJ2-3|few|TRBV7-9
TGTGCCAGCAGCCGGACAGGGTTGGGGGATACGCAGTATTTT
CASSRTGLGDTQYF
>14|.|TRBJ2-7|few|TRBV30
TGTGCCTGGAGCGCAATCAGGGGGGGGTACGAGCAGTACTTC
CAWSAIRGGYEQYF
>12|.|TRBJ1-5|.|TRBV12-3/TRBV12-4
TGTGCCAGAAGGGGGGCGTCTCAGCCCCAGCATTTT
CARRGASQPQHF
>20|TRBD1|TRBJ1-3|few|TRBV13
TGTGCCAGCAGCGCATCCCCGGGGACAGATTACAGTCCCCCCGGAAACACCATATATTTT
CASSASPGTDYSPPGNTIYF
>17|TRBD1|TRBJ1-1|many|TRBV20-1
TGCAGTGCTAGCCTCCCCTGGGACAGGGGGCGAAAGACTGAAGCTTTCTTT
CSASLPWDRGRKTEAFF
>16|.|TRBJ2-1|few|TRBV6-2/TRBV6-3
TGTGCCAGCAGACGCCTCGGCAAGTCGGCTTACAATGAGCAGTTCTTC
CASRRLGKSAYNEQFF
>16|TRBD2|TRBJ2-2|.|TRBV9
TGTGCCAGCAGCTTACTAGCGGGGGGGCGGACCGGGGAGCTGTTTTTT
CASSLLAGGRTGELFF
>15|.|TRBJ2-7|.|TRBV6-5
TGTGCCAGCAGTTACCGGGTGTCAGGGGGGCGCGAGCAGTACTTC
CASSYRVSGGREQYF
>18|.|TRBJ2-3|.|TRBV7-9
TGTGCCAGCAGCTTAGCGGTCCTAGAATGGTCCCCCGCCGAAGATAGCATTTTT
CASSLAVLEWSPAEDSIF
>14|.|TRBJ2-3|few|TRBV5-1
TGCGCCAGCAGCTTGGGGACCGTGACAGATACGCAGTATTTT
CASSLGTVTDTQYF
>14|.|TRBJ2-3|many|TRBV7-9
TGTGCCAGCAGCTTAAACCAGGTGACAGATACGCAGTATTTT
CASSLNQVTDTQYF
>17|.|TRBJ2-5|.|TRBV4-2
TGTGCCAGCAGCCAACTCCCGGACAGCGACTATCAAGAGACCCAGTACTTC
CASSQLPDSDYQETQYF
>12|.|TRBJ1-5|few|TRBV9
TGTTACCAGACGGGGGGCAATCAGCCCCAGCATTTT
CYQTGGNQPQHF